This T cell receptor (beta chain) was identified in a study of vaccination and CD4 T cells after COVID-19. Study details: Every culture used as a control got a CEFX pool, an HIV-1 Nef pool, or no peptide. Whole-study findings and limits: Relatively small numbers of convalescent patients were studied, with no early post-infection timepoints included.

Treatment given: roughly ten-day PBMC culture with coronavirus spike peptide pools or control peptides (ViraFEST assay). IL-2 at about 11 IU/ml and peptide pools at 9 to 10 ug/ml were added to PBMCs cultured at roughly 2 million per well. As to this clonotype: The target antigen is unknown.

Sequencing of DNA taken from cultured CD4+ T cells relied on the Oncomine TCR Beta short-read assay. One entry per CDR3 protein results from TCRdb running MiXCR on the PCR reads. The sample consists of about 19,000 distinct CDR3 sequences, roughly 31% of them appearing once. Germline values: CDR1 WNHNN, CDR2 SYGVQD (reference sequence). V lost 0 bases, J lost 4 bases, and 9 bases stayed unmatched. This CDR3 spans 17 amino acids. The receptor comes from a human donor with COVID-19. This sequence joins TRBV10-1 and TRBJ2-3, with 8 bases aligning to TRBD2. The material sequenced was cultured CD4+ T cells from blood. The DNA for the CDR3 is TGCGCCAGCAGTGAGTCTAGGACTAGCAGGTTACCAGATACGCAGTATTTT. Translated: CASSESRTSRLPDTQYF.